This passage covers 15 T cell receptor beta chains from one sample sequenced in a study of cytomegalovirus exposure and HLA in healthy donors. PCR amplification relied on 60 Vbeta primers (plus 13 Jbeta primers). Only in-frame clones appear in the TCRdb table, and some are missing; sequencing was by immunoSEQ multiplex PCR. The sample lists 90,000 to 100,000 clones; around 67% were seen once. Sequencing used PBMCs. The receptors here all came from a male donor in good health and CMV-seronegative.

Comments on this clone: A junction end diverges from the germline sequence, so it may reflect a read error. The chain links TRBV11-2 to TRBJ1-1; TRBD1 is a possible D gene (6 bases). The CDR3 is 13 amino acids. Germline V CDR1 and CDR2: SGHAT, FQNNGV. Here the CDR3 reads CANSLGGGTEAFF. The CDR3 coding sequence is TGTGCCAACAGCTTAGGAGGGGGCACTGAAGCTTTCTTT. The full variable domain, rest sourced from reference TRBV11-2 and TRBJ1-1, is EAGVAQSPRYKIIEKRQSVAFWCNPISGHATLYWYQQILGQGPKLLIQFQNNGVVDDSQLPKDRFSAERLKGVDSTLKIQPAKLEDSAVYLCANSLGGGTEAFFGQGTRLTVV.

This chain uses TRBV5-1 with TRBJ2-7; 13 bases are shared with TRBD2. Germline loops: CDR1 SGHRS, CDR2 YFSETQ. The CDR3 totals 15 residues. J lost 2 bases, V lost 4 bases, and 3 bases had no gene match. CDR3 DNA sequence: TGCGCCAGCAGCCAGGGACTAGCGGGGACCTACGAGCAGTACTTC. This sequence encodes CASSQGLAGTYEQYF.

J is TRBJ2-7 and V is TRBV2; a possible D gene is TRBD1 (5 bases). Trimming took off 6 bases at V and 3 bases at J, with 9 bases between the two ends. Germline V gives CDR1 SNHLY, CDR2 FYNNEI. CDR3 length: 12 amino acids. CDR3 sequence (DNA): TGTGCCAGCAGGGACACCCGCTACGAGCAGTACTTC. Translating it yields CASRDTRYEQYF.

This clone came up a few times. J is TRBJ1-5 and V is TRBV28; 7 bases are a match to TRBD1. Germline trimming cut 3 bases from V and 6 bases from J; bases unmatched to any gene: 11. Germline values: CDR1 MDHEN, CDR2 SYDVKM. The CDR3 spans 16 residues. The CDR3: CASSFVILEGAQPQHF. Written as DNA, the CDR3 is TGTGCCAGCAGTTTTGTGATCCTGGAGGGGGCTCAGCCCCAGCATTTT.

The count of this clone is one. The rearrangement links TRBV28 to TRBJ2-5; D uncertain. Trimming took 0 bases from V and 5 from J, leaving 13 bases between them. The CDR3 is 15 residues long. The germline V gene encodes CDR1 MDHEN and CDR2 SYDVKM. The CDR3 sequence is CASSLWKQSGETQYF. The CDR3 DNA follows: TGTGCCAGCAGTTTATGGAAACAGTCTGGGGAGACCCAGTACTTC.

This clone was observed once. This chain links TRBV10-3 with TRBJ1-2; TRBD1 matches at 9 bases. Per the germline V gene, CDR1 is ENHRY and CDR2 is SYGVKD. Trimming cost V 6 bases and J 4 bases; bases outside gene matches: 9. This CDR3 contains 15 residues. The CDR3 DNA sequence: TGTGCCATCAGCGCTGGGACAGGGCTGGGCTATGGCTACACCTTC. As protein: CAISAGTGLGYGYTF.

The chain carries TRBV15 and TRBJ2-2; a possible D gene is TRBD1 (5 bases). Trimming took 0 bases from V and 1 from J, leaving 30 bases between them. This CDR3 comprises 23 residues. The germline V gene encodes CDR1 LNHNV and CDR2 YYDKDF (reference sequence). In DNA, the CDR3 is TGTGCCACCAGCAGAGATAGGGTGGACAATAGGTTAGGAAGGACAAGGAACACCGGGGAGCTGTTTTTT. It is translated as CATSRDRVDNRLGRTRNTGELFF.

The chain employs TRBV7-9 and TRBJ1-1; 9 bases fit TRBD1. Germline CDR1 is SEHNR and CDR2 is FQNEAQ (reference sequence). The CDR3 is 16 amino acids. V lost 5 bases to trimming and J lost 6 bases; unmatched junction nucleotides: 13. The CDR3 DNA sequence: TGTGCCAGCAGCCTTCTTCGCGGGACAGGGATCCCTGAAGCTTTCTTT. Its protein product is CASSLLRGTGIPEAFF.

This clone was detected once. The V and J genes are TRBV29-1 and TRBJ2-7; D perhaps matches TRBD2 (6 bases). CDR3 length: 12 residues. The V gene lost 3 bases and the J gene lost 2 bases, with 8 bases spanning the gap. Germline lookup yields CDR1 SQVTM and CDR2 ANQGSEA. The CDR3 DNA reads TGCAGCGTTGATAGCGGCCCCTACGAGCAGTACTTC. Encoded protein: CSVDSGPYEQYF.

This chain joins TRBV29-1 and TRBJ1-1, with TRBD1 matching 8 bases. V was pared by 4 bases and J by 0 bases, with 4 bases of the junction left unmatched. The germline gives CDR1 SQVTM, CDR2 ANQGSEA. CDR3 length: 14 residues. CDR3 loop: CSVAPTGVNTEAFF. In nucleotides, the CDR3 is TGCAGCGTTGCCCCGACAGGGGTGAACACTGAAGCTTTCTTT.

The CDR3 spells CASSQDTLAGINTGELFF. The DNA for the CDR3 is TGCGCCAGCAGCCAAGACACACTAGCGGGAATTAACACCGGGGAGCTGTTTTTT. V usage is TRBV4-1 and J usage is TRBJ2-2; the match to TRBD2 covers 10 bases. After removal of 0 bases from V and 2 bases from J, the junction contained 6 bases not matched to a gene. Germline V gene sequence: CDR1 MGHRA, CDR2 YSYEKL. The CDR3 runs 18 residues.

This rearrangement joins TRBV7-9 to TRBJ2-7; 10 bases agree with TRBD1. V was pared by 0 bases and J by 6 bases, with 8 bases of the junction left unmatched. Germline V gene lookup returns CDR1 SEHNR and CDR2 FQNEAQ (reference sequence). This CDR3 has 16 residues. CDR3 amino acids: CASSLAPGQGWSEQYF. Here the CDR3 DNA reads TGTGCCAGCAGCTTAGCCCCGGGACAGGGGTGGAGCGAGCAGTACTTC. Full variable domain (rest looked up from reference TRBV7-9 and TRBJ2-7): DTGVSQNPRHKITKRGQNVTFRCDPISEHNRLYWYRQTLGQGPEFLTYFQNEAQLEKSRLLSDRFSAERPKGSFSTLEIQRTEQGDSAMYLCASSLAPGQGWSEQYFGPGTRLTVT.

This chain links TRBV27 with TRBJ2-5; 9 nucleotides align to TRBD1. The closer fit of TRBJ2-7 to the DNA end suggests the J call may be wrong. The CDR3 loop spans 20 amino acids. The germline V gene has CDR1 MNHEY and CDR2 SMNVEV (reference sequence). For the CDR3, the DNA is TGTGCCAGCAGCCCCGACAGGGGGTGGCCCAAAGTAGACTTATCCTACGAGCAGTACTTC. Translated, it gives CASSPDRGWPKVDLSYEQYF.

The CDR3 is CASSLAETGGLYEQYF. The DNA of the CDR3 is TGTGCCAGCAGCTTGGCAGAGACAGGGGGTCTCTACGAGCAGTACTTC. V gene TRBV5-4 combines with J gene TRBJ2-7; 9 bases fit TRBD1. The J segment lost 3 bases and the V segment lost 0 bases, leaving 7 bases of the junction unmatched. The CDR3 loop spans 16 amino acids. Germline CDR1 reads SGHNT; CDR2 reads YYREEE (reference sequence).

This chain uses TRBV27 with TRBJ2-7, with 11 bases lining up with TRBD2. V shed 3 bases, J shed 6 bases, and the junction held 16 bases outside the gene matches. This CDR3 has 18 amino acids. Germline values: CDR1 MNHEY, CDR2 SMNVEV (reference sequence). CDR3 protein: CASSFEARTSGSISEQYF. In nucleotides, the CDR3 is TGTGCCAGCAGTTTTGAGGCCCGAACTAGCGGGAGTATCTCCGAGCAGTACTTC.